What follows are 23 T cell receptor beta chains derived from one specimen sequenced in a study of T cell repertoires in cytomegalovirus infection. TCRdb recomputed calls from the reads with MiXCR, one row per CDR3 protein. The sample has 370,000 or so distinct CDR3 sequences, about 34% seen once. These TCRs' antigens remain unknown. The input for sequencing was cultured PBMCs, taken from culture after CMV antigen stimulation. These TCRs come from a human donor in good health (CMV status not recorded). Some clones in this sample may be carry-over from other donors' samples.

The chain links TRBV6-6 to TRBJ2-1; TRBD2 agrees at 15 bases. Trimming at V came to 4 bases and at J to 7 bases, leaving 8 bases not matched to a gene. The CDR3 has 17 amino acids. Germline CDR1 reads MNHNY; CDR2 reads SVGAGI (reference sequence). CDR3 amino acids: CASSSRTSGRARNEQFF. The CDR3 nucleotides are TGTGCCAGCAGTTCTCGGACTAGCGGGAGGGCCAGGAATGAGCAGTTCTTC.

The CDR3 region has the DNA TGCAGCGCCCATGCCCTAGGGCCACCCGGGGGTACTAGCACAGATACGCAGTATTTT. Encoded protein: CSAHALGPPGGTSTDTQYF. The chain recombines TRBV29-1 with TRBJ2-3; TRBD2 is a possible D gene (6 bases). CDR1 and CDR2 (germline): SQVTM, ANQGSEA. The ends were cut back, 7 bases at V and 0 bases at J, with 29 bases in the middle. This CDR3 spans 19 amino acids.

This chain connects TRBV5-1 to TRBJ1-4; no reliable D call. CDR1 is SGHRS, CDR2 YFSETQ, per germline. This CDR3 spans 13 amino acids. V gave up 1 base and J gave up 6 bases, with 7 bases separating them. The CDR3 region is CASSLRLHEKLFF. The CDR3, as DNA: TGCGCCAGCAGCTTGCGGCTTCATGAAAAACTGTTTTTT.

This chain links TRBV12-3 or TRBV12-4 with TRBJ2-1, with D tentatively TRBD2 (5 bases). There are 15 residues in the CDR3. Trimming cost V 5 bases and J 4 bases, with 15 bases left between them. CDR3 sequence: CASSRVSRTYNEQFF. Written as DNA, the CDR3 is TGTGCCAGCAGTCGCGTTAGCAGGACTTACAATGAGCAGTTCTTC.

This clonotype appeared a few times. The chain combines TRBV10-3 with TRBJ2-7; D is unresolved. The CDR3 is 12 residues long. Trimming pared 0 bases from V and 7 bases from J, leaving 7 bases between. Germline CDR1 and CDR2: ENHRY and SYGVKD. The CDR3 spells CAISESFWEQYF. As DNA, the CDR3 is TGTGCCATCAGTGAGTCTTTTTGGGAGCAGTACTTC.

The gene calls are TRBV11-2 and TRBJ2-1, with TRBD2 identical over 9 bases. The CDR3 loop spans 15 amino acids. Germline V gene lookup returns CDR1 SGHAT and CDR2 FQNNGV. The V and J ends lost 1 base and 10 bases, in that order; junction bases with no gene match: 8. The DNA of the CDR3 is TGTGCCAGCAGCTTAGGGCTAGCGGGACGAGTAGAGCAGTTCTTC. It codes for CASSLGLAGRVEQFF.

This chain links TRBV19 with TRBJ1-5; D is perhaps TRBD1 (6 bases). The CDR3 has 15 amino acids. Germline assignment: CDR1 LNHDA and CDR2 SQIVND (reference sequence). V was pared by 6 bases and J by 1 base, with 13 bases between. The CDR3 sequence: CASRQQGISNQPQHF. CDR3 DNA sequence: TGTGCCAGTAGGCAACAGGGAATAAGCAATCAGCCCCAGCATTTT.

Remarks on this clonotype: A junction end diverges from the germline sequence, so it may reflect a read error. CDR3 sequence: CASSLSSSGPNIQHF. In nucleotides, the CDR3 is TGTGCCAGCAGTTTATCCTCCTCGGGACCAAACATTCAGCACTTC. V gene TRBV12-3 or TRBV12-4 combines with J gene TRBJ2-4, with D possibly being TRBD1 or TRBD2 (5 bases each). CDR3 length: 15 amino acids.

Remarks on this clonotype: This may be a read error, as it is one base from a much larger clone. This sequence joins TRBV20-1 and TRBJ2-3; a possible D gene is TRBD1 (6 bases). Trimming left V 7 bases short and J 1 base short, with 18 bases between. Germline V gene sequence: CDR1 DFQATT, CDR2 SNEGSKA (reference sequence). This CDR3 spans 15 amino acids. The CDR3 DNA follows: TGCAGTGTTAGGGGGTCCGGTAGCGGCACAGATACGCAGTATTTT. Residues: CSVRGSGSGTDTQYF.

The chain carries TRBV7-3 and TRBJ2-2, with D perhaps assigned TRBD1 or TRBD2 (5 bases each). The CDR3 is made up of 15 amino acids. Trimming pared 6 bases from V and 3 bases from J, leaving 14 bases between. Germline CDR1 and CDR2: SGHTA and FQGTGA. CDR3 DNA: TGTGCCAGCAGACGATCCGGGACCCACACCGGGGAGCTGTTTTTT. As protein: CASRRSGTHTGELFF. Full variable domain (outside the CDR3, taken from reference TRBV7-3 and TRBJ2-2): GAGVSQTPSNKVTEKGKYVELRCDPISGHTALYWYRQSLGQGPEFLIYFQGTGAADDSGLPNDRFFAVRPEGSVSTLKIQRTERGDSAVYLCASRRSGTHTGELFFGEGSRLTVL.

The chain recombines TRBV19 with TRBJ2-1; maybe TRBD2 (5 bases). Trimming removed 3 bases from V and 2 bases from J, with 11 bases in between. The CDR3 extends over 15 amino acids. The germline gives CDR1 LNHDA, CDR2 SQIVND (reference sequence). CDR3 residues: CASSITERPYNEQFF. The DNA of the CDR3 is TGTGCCAGTAGTATTACGGAGCGGCCCTACAATGAGCAGTTCTTC. Full variable domain (rest looked up from reference TRBV19 and TRBJ2-1): DGGITQSPKYLFRKEGQNVTLSCEQNLNHDAMYWYRQDPGQGLRLIYYSQIVNDFQKGDIAEGYSVSREKKESFPLTVTSAQKNPTAFYLCASSITERPYNEQFFGPGTRLTVL.

The chain has TRBV7-9 and TRBJ1-1; perhaps TRBD1 as D (6 bases). There are 16 residues in the CDR3. Germline V gives CDR1 SEHNR, CDR2 FQNEAQ (reference sequence). V was trimmed by 1 base and J by 8 bases, leaving 20 bases between them. The CDR3 loop is CASSLVWGFGGTEAFF. Written as DNA, the CDR3 is TGTGCCAGCAGCTTAGTATGGGGGTTCGGTGGGACAGAAGCTTTCTTT.

The V and J genes are TRBV7-9 and TRBJ2-2; 7 bases align to TRBD2. V trimming: 5 bases; J trimming: 6 bases; junction bases outside the gene matches: 12. Germline V gives CDR1 SEHNR, CDR2 FQNEAQ (reference sequence). The CDR3 runs to 16 residues. CDR3 sequence reads: CASSARWEGISGELFF. The CDR3 DNA follows: TGTGCCAGCAGCGCGAGGTGGGAGGGGATCTCCGGGGAGCTGTTTTTT. The full variable domain, its missing parts supplied by reference TRBV7-9 and TRBJ2-2, is DTGVSQNPRHKITKRGQNVTFRCDPISEHNRLYWYRQTLGQGPEFLTYFQNEAQLEKSRLLSDRFSAERPKGSFSTLEIQRTEQGDSAMYLCASSARWEGISGELFFGEGSRLTVL.

The V gene is TRBV5-4, the J gene TRBJ2-2, with 11 bases that match TRBD1. The CDR3 is 15 amino acids. The germline V gene encodes CDR1 SGHNT and CDR2 YYREEE (reference sequence). V shed 4 bases, J shed 5 bases, and the junction held 4 bases outside the gene matches. Here the CDR3 DNA reads TGTGCCAGCAGCGAGGACAGGGGGCGTACCGGGGAGCTGTTTTTT. This translates into CASSEDRGRTGELFF. Together with reference TRBV5-4 and TRBJ2-2, the CDR3 gives the full variable domain: ETGVTQSPTHLIKTRGQQVTLRCSSQSGHNTVSWYQQALGQGPQFIFQYYREEENGRGNFPPRFSGLQFPNYSSELNVNALELDDSALYLCASSEDRGRTGELFFGEGSRLTVL.

J is TRBJ1-5 and V is TRBV7-2, with a possible D match to TRBD1 (6 bases). This CDR3 contains 15 residues. Trimming took 2 bases from V and 7 from J, leaving 15 bases between them. Germline V lookup: CDR1 SGHTA, CDR2 FQGNSA. The CDR3 bases are TGTGCCAGCAGCTTAAGCAGGGGAACGACGCAGCCCCAGCATTTT. Residues: CASSLSRGTTQPQHF.

In this sample, this clonotype turned up a few times. V usage is TRBV7-2 and J usage is TRBJ2-2; D is ambiguous. Germline V gives CDR1 SGHTA, CDR2 FQGNSA. The V end was cut by 5 bases, the J end by 5 bases, with 6 bases between. This CDR3 contains 12 residues. Here the CDR3 reads CASSPDTGELFF. DNA of the CDR3: TGTGCCAGCAGCCCTGATACCGGGGAGCTGTTTTTT.

This clonotype was counted many times. This sequence joins TRBV7-2 and TRBJ1-6; D not resolved. Trimming removed 2 bases from V and 9 bases from J, with 5 bases in between. CDR1 is SGHTA and CDR2 is FQGNSA in the germline V gene. The CDR3 consists of 12 residues. CDR3 sequence reads: CASSLMGSPLHF. CDR3 DNA sequence: TGTGCCAGCAGCTTAATGGGTTCACCCCTCCACTTT.

The chain is built from TRBV5-1 and TRBJ1-5; D call uncertain. From germline, CDR1 is SGHRS and CDR2 YFSETQ. The V end was cut by 4 bases, the J end by 5 bases, with 13 bases between. There are 14 residues in the CDR3. CDR3 coding DNA: TGCGCCAGCAGCCCCGGCCCTGCGTATCAGCCCCAGCATTTT. Translating gives CASSPGPAYQPQHF. The variable domain in full, with the rest retrieved from reference TRBV5-1 and TRBJ1-5, is KAGVTQTPRYLIKTRGQQVTLSCSPISGHRSVSWYQQTPGQGLQFLFEYFSETQRNKGNFPGRFSGRQFSNSRSEMNVSTLELGDSALYLCASSPGPAYQPQHFGDGTRLSIL.

This rearrangement joins TRBV20-1 to TRBJ2-1; D is possibly TRBD2 (6 bases). Deletions cut 4 bases from V and 1 base from J, with 11 bases between. Germline CDR1 and CDR2: DFQATT and SNEGSKA (reference sequence). This CDR3 has 14 amino acids. The CDR3 spells CSAKLSGSYNEQFF. In DNA, the CDR3 is TGCAGTGCTAAACTTAGCGGTTCCTACAATGAGCAGTTCTTC.

V gene TRBV2 combines with J gene TRBJ1-2, with D maybe TRBD1 (6 bases). The germline V and J ends were trimmed by 8 bases and 6 bases, with 16 bases remaining between them. From germline, CDR1 is SNHLY and CDR2 FYNNEI. The CDR3 loop spans 13 amino acids. The CDR3 DNA reads TGTGCCAGCGGGACTTGGGGGGCGGATGGCTACACCTTC. Amino acid sequence: CASGTWGADGYTF.

At least ten counts were recorded for this clonotype. The chain employs TRBV7-6 and TRBJ2-1; D not certain. Trimming shortened V by 1 base and J by 10 bases, and 8 bases separated the two germline ends. CDR1 and CDR2 (germline): SGHVS, FNYEAQ. The CDR3 sequence is 12 residues long. CDR3 sequence: CASSLVLGEQFF. The CDR3 DNA reads TGTGCCAGCAGCTTAGTTTTGGGGGAGCAGTTCTTC.

This clonotype was counted between two and nine times. V gene TRBV7-2 combines with J gene TRBJ1-1; no definite D call. The V gene's germline CDR1 is SGHTA and CDR2 FQGNSA. The CDR3 has 15 residues. V lost 5 bases, J lost 4 bases, and 17 bases lay in between. Here the CDR3 reads CASSPLVGRVTEAFF. For the CDR3, the DNA is TGTGCCAGCAGCCCCCTGGTAGGGAGAGTCACTGAAGCTTTCTTT.

This clonotype was picked up a small number of times. The chain carries TRBV6-2 or TRBV6-3 and TRBJ1-6; no reliable D call. The V and J ends lost 2 bases and 7 bases respectively, with 15 bases between them. Germline CDR1 and CDR2: MNHEY and SVGEGT. This CDR3 has 16 residues. CDR3 nucleotide sequence: TGTGCCAGCAGTTACGCGGCCTCTACGCGGAATTCACCCCTCCACTTT. Its translation: CASSYAASTRNSPLHF.